This T cell receptor (beta chain) was sequenced for a study of early T cells in non-severe SARS-CoV-2 infection. The CDR3 is 12 residues long. CDR1 and CDR2 (germline): LNHNV, YYDKDF (reference sequence). TCRdb reanalysed the 5' RACE reads using MiXCR and keeps one entry per CDR3 protein. In the table there are fewer than 120,000 distinct CDR3 sequences, 10% to 15% of which are singletons. Of note for this clonotype: One end of the junction is discordant with germline, which a read error may explain.

This chain connects TRBV15 to TRBJ1-2, with D possibly being TRBD1 (5 bases). The sample consisted of whole blood, taken at baseline. This TCR was sampled from an adult who was a healthcare worker with PCR-confirmed SARS-CoV-2 infection or an uninfected control (not recorded which). The CDR3 sequence: CATGRAVDGYTF. DNA for the CDR3: TGTGCCACCGGCAGGGCAGTCGATGGCTACACCTTC.